These T cell receptor beta chains were read from a single sample in a study of T cell clusters in autoimmune cytopenias. Using the multiplex PCR reads, TCRdb records one entry per CDR3 protein without DNA. The sample holds thousands of distinct CDR3 sequences. The sequenced material came from peripheral blood. The origin of the receptors is a human donor with an autoimmune cytopenia or autoimmune hepatitis (not recorded which). The CDR3 runs from the conserved cysteine through the conserved F or W. The order of the fields is J gene, V gene, clone size, CDR3 protein. Some rows mark clone size as missing; the rest say once, few, many or name a class of expanded clone.

j_call: TRBJ2-1; v_call: TRBV6-5; clone_size: medium-sized; cdr3_aa: CASSTLRVSYNEQFF
j_call: TRBJ2-3; v_call: TRBV7-9; clone_size: .; cdr3_aa: CASSSSDYTDTQYF
j_call: TRBJ2-7; v_call: TRBV6-5; clone_size: medium-sized; cdr3_aa: CASKGGNRLHEQYF
j_call: TRBJ2-7; v_call: TRBV6-1; clone_size: .; cdr3_aa: CASASLASSYEQYF
j_call: TRBJ1-1; v_call: TRBV20-1; clone_size: .; cdr3_aa: CSASTLGQAFF
j_call: TRBJ2-2; v_call: TRBV7-9; clone_size: medium-sized; cdr3_aa: CASNLGGRRTGELFF
j_call: TRBJ1-2; v_call: TRBV19; clone_size: .; cdr3_aa: CASSILSGNYGYTF
j_call: TRBJ2-7; v_call: TRBV15; clone_size: medium-sized; cdr3_aa: CATSRGAGTAITYEQYF
j_call: TRBJ2-7; v_call: TRBV6-2/TRBV6-3; clone_size: medium-sized; cdr3_aa: CASSPARQGFYEQYF
j_call: TRBJ2-2; v_call: TRBV6-2/TRBV6-3; clone_size: medium-sized; cdr3_aa: CASSYFPGTVTGELFF
j_call: TRBJ1-1; v_call: TRBV12-3/TRBV12-4; clone_size: .; cdr3_aa: CASSYAGASSEAFF
j_call: TRBJ2-3; v_call: TRBV6-5; clone_size: .; cdr3_aa: CASSPSGSTDTQYF
j_call: TRBJ2-1; v_call: TRBV19; clone_size: medium-sized; cdr3_aa: CASSITSGRAEGFSEQFF
j_call: TRBJ2-2; v_call: TRBV6-5; clone_size: .; cdr3_aa: CASSYRRAGGTTGELFF
j_call: TRBJ2-5; v_call: TRBV6-6; clone_size: .; cdr3_aa: CASSPGPGRQDTQYF
j_call: TRBJ1-6; v_call: TRBV6-1; clone_size: medium-sized; cdr3_aa: CASSDRENSPLHF
j_call: TRBJ1-5; v_call: TRBV21-1; clone_size: .; cdr3_aa: CASSKPGNRQPQHF
j_call: TRBJ1-6; v_call: TRBV6-5; clone_size: medium-sized; cdr3_aa: CASSYRRENGSPLHF
j_call: TRBJ2-5; v_call: TRBV19; clone_size: medium-sized; cdr3_aa: CASSFQGLPRRETQYF
j_call: TRBJ2-7; v_call: TRBV7-2; clone_size: .; cdr3_aa: CASSRLAGGSYEQYF
j_call: TRBJ1-6; v_call: TRBV5-4; clone_size: .; cdr3_aa: CASSILPGQGANSPLHF
j_call: TRBJ2-2; v_call: TRBV19; clone_size: medium-sized; cdr3_aa: CASSIRGQGTGELFF
j_call: TRBJ2-3; v_call: TRBV19; clone_size: medium-sized; cdr3_aa: CASSFLTDTQYF
j_call: TRBJ2-1; v_call: TRBV14; clone_size: medium-sized; cdr3_aa: CASSVLPPNEQFF
j_call: TRBJ2-1; v_call: TRBV29-1; clone_size: large; cdr3_aa: CSPMSGGRGGEQFF
j_call: TRBJ2-7; v_call: TRBV6-2/TRBV6-3; clone_size: .; cdr3_aa: CASRRTGGSYEQYF